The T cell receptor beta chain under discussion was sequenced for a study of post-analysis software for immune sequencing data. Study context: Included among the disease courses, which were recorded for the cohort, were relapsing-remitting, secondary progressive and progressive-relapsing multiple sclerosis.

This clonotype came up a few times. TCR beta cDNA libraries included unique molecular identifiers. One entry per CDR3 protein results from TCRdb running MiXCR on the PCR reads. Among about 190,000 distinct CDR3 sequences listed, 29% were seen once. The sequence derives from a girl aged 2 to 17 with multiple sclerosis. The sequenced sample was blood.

DNA of the CDR3: TGCGCCAGCAGCTTGACTGCCGGGGAGCTGTTTTTT. Translated, it gives CASSLTAGELFF. The chain carries TRBV5-1 and TRBJ2-2; no clear D gene. Germline CDR1 SGHRS, CDR2 YFSETQ. Trimming left V 1 base short and J 6 bases short, with 4 bases between. The CDR3 spans 12 residues. Full variable domain (outside the CDR3, taken from reference TRBV5-1 and TRBJ2-2): KAGVTQTPRYLIKTRGQQVTLSCSPISGHRSVSWYQQTPGQGLQFLFEYFSETQRNKGNFPGRFSGRQFSNSRSEMNVSTLELGDSALYLCASSLTAGELFFGEGSRLTVL.